A selection of T cell receptor beta chains follows, all from one sample in a study of cytotoxic CD8 clonotypes in ibrutinib-treated CLL. The protocol was immunoSEQ multiplex PCR, while the TCRdb copy is restricted to in-frame clones and leaves out a portion. The profile covers some 130,000 clones, with roughly 90% appearing a single time and more than 10% taken by the ten largest. The sample here was PBMCs, taken after 12 months of ibrutinib treatment. These receptors were taken from a human donor with chronic lymphocytic leukemia. CDR3s include the opening cysteine and the closing phenylalanine or tryptophan. A D gene is named only where the DNA matches it firmly. The size field is filled for only some rows; it gives once, few, many or a size class.

TRBV5-1	.	TRBJ1-1	.	CASSLSGMNTEAFF	TGCGCCAGCAGCTTGAGTGGGATGAACACTGAAGCTTTCTTT
TRBV18	.	TRBJ1-1	.	CASSPPTSSVWGRTEAFF	TGTGCCAGCTCACCACCTACTTCTTCGGTTTGGGGTCGAACTGAAGCTTTCTTT
TRBV19	once	TRBJ1-5	TRBD1	CASSDRGPDSNQPQHF	TGTGCCAGTAGTGACAGGGGGCCCGACAGCAATCAGCCCCAGCATTTT
TRBV4-1	.	TRBJ2-2	.	CASSQSGTGELFF	TGCGCCAGCAGCCAATCAGGCACCGGGGAGCTGTTTTTT
TRBV7-3	.	TRBJ2-2	.	CASSLNGWGDTGELFF	TGTGCCAGCAGCTTAAATGGGTGGGGCGACACCGGGGAGCTGTTTTTT
TRBV7-9	.	TRBJ2-7	TRBD2	CASSSVRTSGTPEQYF	TGTGCCAGCAGCTCAGTTAGGACTAGCGGGACCCCCGAGCAGTACTTC
TRBV7-3	.	TRBJ2-1	.	CASSDGMINEQFF	TGTGCCAGCAGCGATGGGATGATCAATGAGCAGTTCTTC
TRBV28	.	TRBJ2-7	.	CASSSIGRSYEQYF	TGTGCCAGCAGCTCAATCGGGCGCTCCTACGAGCAGTACTTC
TRBV9	.	TRBJ2-3	.	CASSARTDTQYF	TGTGCCAGCAGCGCACGCACAGATACGCAGTATTTT
TRBV6-1	.	TRBJ1-1	.	CARELRTEAFF	TGTGCCAGGGAGCTACGCACTGAAGCTTTCTTT
TRBV5-1	few	TRBJ2-4	TRBD1	CASSWTGEGNIQYF	TGCGCCAGCAGCTGGACAGGGGAAGGAAACATTCAGTACTTC
TRBV10-3	.	TRBJ1-2	.	CAISESIVVDYYTF	TGTGCCATCAGTGAGTCGATTGTCGTGGACTACTACACCTTC
TRBV13	.	TRBJ1-4	.	CASSYTRGVEKLFF	TGTGCCAGCAGCTACACAAGGGGGGTTGAAAAACTGTTTTTT
TRBV15	.	TRBJ1-4	.	CATSRDTANEKLFF	TGTGCCACCAGCAGAGACACAGCTAATGAAAAACTGTTTTTT
TRBV10-3	once	TRBJ2-7	TRBD2	CATLADSGTYEQYF	TGTGCCACCCTTGCAGATAGCGGGACTTACGAGCAGTACTTC
TRBV18	.	TRBJ2-7	.	CASSPGVAGPSYEQYF	TGTGCCAGCTCACCAGGGGTCGCAGGGCCTTCCTACGAGCAGTACTTC
TRBV9	.	TRBJ1-2	.	CASSGRGYTF	TGTGCCAGCAGCGGGCGAGGCTACACCTTC
TRBV19	.	TRBJ2-7	.	CASSMGWANYEQYF	TGTGCCAGTAGTATGGGCTGGGCCAACTACGAGCAGTACTTC
TRBV18	once	TRBJ2-1	.	CASSPKGPGPEQFF	TGTGCCAGCTCACCTAAGGGCCCGGGCCCTGAGCAGTTCTTC
TRBV2	.	TRBJ2-4	TRBD2	CASRPAGRTSGNIQYF	TGTGCCAGCAGGCCAGCAGGTAGGACTAGCGGAAACATTCAGTACTTC
TRBV9	.	TRBJ2-3	.	CASSVVGGLAAPSGTDTQYF	TGTGCCAGCAGCGTAGTAGGAGGGTTAGCGGCCCCCTCTGGGACAGATACGCAGTATTTT
TRBV18	.	TRBJ1-2	.	CASSPLGSYGYTF	TGTGCCAGCTCACCACTTGGCAGCTATGGCTACACCTTC
TRBV6-6	.	TRBJ2-6	.	CASTLTSSGANVLTF	TGTGCCAGCACCCTAACAAGCTCTGGGGCCAACGTCCTGACTTTC
TRBV11-3	.	TRBJ2-3	.	CASSPAAYTDTQYF	TGTGCCAGCAGCCCCGCGGCCTACACAGATACGCAGTATTTT
TRBV27	.	TRBJ2-5	TRBD2	CASSSGTSGQETQYF	TGTGCCAGCAGTTCGGGGACTAGTGGACAAGAGACCCAGTACTTC
TRBV6-5	.	TRBJ2-5	.	CASSLWTEQETQYF	TGTGCCAGCAGTTTGTGGACAGAGCAAGAGACCCAGTACTTC
TRBV5-4	.	TRBJ2-1	TRBD2	CASSVGGEYNEQFF	TGTGCCAGCAGCGTGGGGGGGGAGTACAATGAGCAGTTCTTC
TRBV10-2	.	TRBJ2-7	.	CASSRDGAGGSYEQYF	TGCGCCAGCAGCCGGGATGGGGCGGGCGGATCCTACGAGCAGTACTTC
TRBV7-9	.	TRBJ1-4	.	CASSLGGNEKLFF	TGTGCCAGCAGCTTAGGGGGAAATGAAAAACTGTTTTTT
TRBV2	.	TRBJ1-5	.	CASSVREGGNQPQHF	TGTGCCAGCAGTGTCCGGGAGGGAGGGAATCAGCCCCAGCATTTT
TRBV5-1	.	TRBJ2-2	.	CASSLEVSLSGGELFF	TGCGCCAGCAGCTTGGAGGTATCGTTATCCGGCGGGGAGCTGTTTTTT
TRBV18	.	TRBJ2-1	TRBD2	CASSPAASGFSNEQFF	TGTGCCAGCTCACCTGCGGCTAGCGGGTTCAGCAATGAGCAGTTCTTC
TRBV7-9	.	TRBJ2-1	.	CASSLGSPSPNEQFF	TGTGCCAGCAGCTTAGGTTCGCCCTCCCCAAATGAGCAGTTCTTC
TRBV13	.	TRBJ2-7	TRBD2	CASSPIGLAGYEQYF	TGTGCCAGCAGCCCAATTGGACTAGCGGGGTACGAGCAGTACTTC
TRBV27	.	TRBJ2-7	.	CASSLTVSSYEQYF	TGTGCCAGCAGTTTAACAGTTAGCTCCTACGAGCAGTACTTC
TRBV11-2	.	TRBJ1-4	.	CASSLGGAPYNEKLFF	TGTGCCAGCAGCTTAGGGGGGGCACCATATAATGAAAAACTGTTTTTT
TRBV18	.	TRBJ2-7	TRBD1	CASSQTGKFEQYF	TGTGCCAGCTCACAGACAGGGAAATTCGAGCAGTACTTC
TRBV28	.	TRBJ1-5	.	CASSFAELNQPQHF	TGTGCCAGCAGTTTTGCGGAACTCAATCAGCCCCAGCATTTT
TRBV28	once	TRBJ2-7	TRBD2	CASRGRGYVSGRAHEQYF	TGTGCCAGCAGGGGGAGAGGGTATGTTAGCGGGAGGGCCCACGAGCAGTACTTC
TRBV2	once	TRBJ2-1	TRBD2	CASTRLAGAYNEQFF	TGTGCCAGCACCCGACTAGCGGGAGCTTACAATGAGCAGTTCTTC
TRBV7-9	.	TRBJ1-5	TRBD1	CASSPTGAGQPQHF	TGTGCCAGCAGCCCGACAGGGGCGGGACAGCCCCAGCATTTT
TRBV15	.	TRBJ2-1	TRBD1	CATSARDRGLDEQFF	TGTGCCACCAGCGCCCGGGACAGGGGGCTGGATGAGCAGTTCTTC
TRBV2	.	TRBJ1-4	.	CASTSSPLATTNEKLFF	TGTGCCAGCACATCGTCTCCCCTCGCAACAACTAATGAAAAACTGTTTTTT